This T cell receptor beta chain is drawn from a study of CD8+CD57+ T cells in acquired aplastic anemia. V gave up 4 bases and J gave up 7 bases, with 19 bases separating them. The CDR3 spans 15 residues. Germline lookup yields CDR1 SGHTA and CDR2 FQGNSA. Only patients with CD8+CD57+ cell expansion on flow cytometry were chosen for sequencing. The enrolled patients all had severe acquired aplastic anemia. Patients had received no therapy at the time of blood sampling. Genomic DNA served as template for TCR beta VDJ and CDR3 profiling. Using its own MiXCR run on the reads, TCRdb lists one record per CDR3 protein. Seen here are some 170,000 distinct CDR3 sequences, around 63% observed once, and the top ten hold about 44%.

Sample: sorted CD4+, CD8+, or CD8+CD57+ T cells (not recorded which) from PBMCs. The TCR was taken from a human donor with aplastic anemia. The rearrangement joins TRBV7-2 to TRBJ1-1, with D perhaps matching TRBD1 (5 bases). CDR3 sequence: CASSYRDSRSREAFF. The CDR3 DNA sequence: TGTGCCAGCAGCTACCGGGACTCACGATCCCGTGAAGCTTTCTTT.